This passage covers 3 T cell receptor beta chains from one sample sequenced in a study of T cell responses to AZD1222 COVID-19 vaccine. Method: immunoSEQ multiplex PCR; TCRdb's copy keeps in-frame clones and lacks some. The sample yields some 110,000 clones, about 89% seen once. The material sequenced was peripheral blood, taken 28 days after the second AZD1222 dose. Every receptor here comes from an adult who received the AZD1222 COVID-19 vaccine.

The gene calls are TRBV28 and TRBJ1-2; D gene uncertain. The CDR3 has 13 residues. The V and J ends lost 3 bases and 4 bases respectively, with 9 bases between them. The germline V gene has CDR1 MDHEN and CDR2 SYDVKM. DNA for the CDR3: TGTGCCAGCAGTTTTATGGGTGCCTATGGCTACACCTTC. As protein: CASSFMGAYGYTF.

The V gene is TRBV29-1, the J gene TRBJ1-2; 7 bases match TRBD1. The CDR3 consists of 15 residues. Germline CDR1 SQVTM, CDR2 ANQGSEA. Losses at the gene ends were 6 bases for V and 2 bases for J; bases not matched to a gene: 12. The CDR3 is CSVPPRDRKNYGYTF. The CDR3 DNA reads as TGCAGCGTCCCCCCTCGGGACAGAAAAAACTATGGCTACACCTTC.

V and J are TRBV2 and TRBJ2-7; TRBD1 or TRBD2 may be the D gene (5 bases each). This CDR3 comprises 14 residues. V lost 6 bases, J lost 0 bases, and 12 bases lay in between. Germline CDR1 reads SNHLY; CDR2 reads FYNNEI. Written as DNA, the CDR3 is TGTGCCAGCAGGGTGGGACCCCTCTCCTACGAGCAGTACTTC. Its protein is CASRVGPLSYEQYF.